This T cell receptor beta chain was recorded in a study of beta chain features in type 1 diabetes. Study context: The examined sorted cells totaled fewer than 110,000,000 across samples.

Germline V gene lookup returns CDR1 SGHDT and CDR2 YYEEEE. The CDR3 is 14 residues long. Trimming pared 0 bases from V and 4 bases from J, leaving 10 bases between. About this clone: Antigen unknown.

Expressed TCRB transcripts were sequenced because the entire RNA isolate underwent reverse transcription. Here immunoSEQ multiplex PCR was the method, and the copy in TCRdb shows in-frame clones only, minus some. The sample contains some 250,000 clones, 25% to 30% of which appear only once. Broader study findings: Shortening that was moderate but significant affected the TCRB CDR3s of Type 1 diabetes patients in all four CD4+ subsets.

This sequence originates from a young man in good health. What was sequenced was central memory CD4+ T cells from blood. The chain is built from TRBV5-6 and TRBJ1-2; D unresolved. The CDR3 is CASSLDKGSYGYTF. CDR3 sequence (DNA): TGTGCCAGCAGCTTGGATAAGGGATCCTATGGCTACACCTTC.